This T cell receptor beta chain was recorded in a study of control samples from healthy donors and cancer patients. The germline V and J ends were trimmed by 3 bases and 1 base, with 10 bases remaining between them. Per germline, CDR1 SGHRS and CDR2 YFSETQ. The CDR3 is made up of 14 amino acids. Profiling relied on immunoSEQ multiplex PCR, and the TCRdb table lists in-frame clones only, not all of them. The sample comprises around 50,000 clones, roughly 94% of which are singletons, and about 2.4% rests with the top ten. The sequenced sample consisted of blood. The rearrangement uses TRBV5-1 and TRBJ1-2, with D possibly matching TRBD1 (6 bases). This sequence was found in a man aged 25-40 years in good health. The DNA for the CDR3 is TGCGCCAGCAGCTATTCACAGGGTAACTATGGCTACACCTTC. It translates to CASSYSQGNYGYTF.